In its sample, the clone carrying this T cell receptor (beta chain) was seen a few times. In TCRdb, the 5' RACE reads were re-called with MiXCR into one record per CDR3 protein. The repertoire holds under 200,000 distinct CDR3 sequences, with approximately 12% as singletons. These data come from a study of CD8 T cells in ankylosing spondylitis. In germline, CDR1 is LGHNA, CDR2 YNFKEQ. CDR3 length: 16 amino acids. Trimming cost V 4 bases and J 8 bases; bases outside gene matches: 7. Sequencing used blood, either unsorted or a sorted T cell fraction (not recorded which). The rearrangement joins TRBV4-2 to TRBJ2-1; 14 nucleotides line up with TRBD2. The sequence derives from a female donor with ankylosing spondylitis or in good health (not recorded which). The CDR3 DNA sequence: TGTGCCAGCAGCCTAGGGGGACTAGCGGGAGTTCATGAGCAGTTCTTC. Translated: CASSLGGLAGVHEQFF.